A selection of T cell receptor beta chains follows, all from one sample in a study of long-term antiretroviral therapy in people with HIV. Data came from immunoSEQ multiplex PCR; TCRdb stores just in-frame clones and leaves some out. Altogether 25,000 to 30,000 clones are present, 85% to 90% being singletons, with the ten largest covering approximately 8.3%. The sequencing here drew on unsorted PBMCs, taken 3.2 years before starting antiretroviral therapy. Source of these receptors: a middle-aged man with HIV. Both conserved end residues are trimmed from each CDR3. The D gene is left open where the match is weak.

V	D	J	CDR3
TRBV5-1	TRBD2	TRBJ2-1	ASRRTSGAYNEQF
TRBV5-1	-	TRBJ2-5	ASSLDRGIGETQY
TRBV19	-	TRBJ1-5	ASSKGRMGNQPQH
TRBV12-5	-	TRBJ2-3	ASGLDRASHTQY
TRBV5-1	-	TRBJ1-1	ASSLDTMNTEAF
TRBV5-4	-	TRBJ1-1	ASSLRTENTEAF
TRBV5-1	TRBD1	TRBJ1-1	ASSQGQRINTEAF
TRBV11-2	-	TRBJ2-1	ASSLDLGDSLYNEQF
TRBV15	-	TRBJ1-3	ATSRDPAGKTSGNTIY
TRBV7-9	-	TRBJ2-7	ASTNFPYEQY
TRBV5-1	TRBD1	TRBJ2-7	ASSLQGQGNEQY
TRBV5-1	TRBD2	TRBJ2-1	ASSQGLAGVANEQF
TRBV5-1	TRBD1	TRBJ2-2	ASSPGQGGLAGELF
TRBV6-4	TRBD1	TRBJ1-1	ASSDSQGVTEAF
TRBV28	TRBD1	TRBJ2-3	ASSFRGRPLDTQY
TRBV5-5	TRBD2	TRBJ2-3	ASSLAGGRPDTQY
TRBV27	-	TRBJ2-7	ASSPKPYREGGYEQY
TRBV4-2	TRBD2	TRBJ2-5	ASSQATSGRGGETQY
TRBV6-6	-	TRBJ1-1	ASSLQGTATEAF
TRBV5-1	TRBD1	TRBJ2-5	ASSPKFDRGLEETQY
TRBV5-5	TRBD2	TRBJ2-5	ASSLGLAALQETQY
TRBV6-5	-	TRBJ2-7	ASSSSRMSYEQY
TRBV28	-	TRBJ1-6	ASRFAQVGARNSPLH
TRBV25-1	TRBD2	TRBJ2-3	ASSEYPAGASTDTQY
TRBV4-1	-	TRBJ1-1	ASSRSLSWSAEAF
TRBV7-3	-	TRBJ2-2	ASSLRFGVLNTGELF
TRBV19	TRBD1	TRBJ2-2	ASSSGQVNTGELF
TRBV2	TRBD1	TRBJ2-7	ASSQGQGEQY
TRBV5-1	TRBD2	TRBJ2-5	ASSLVLAGSDTQY
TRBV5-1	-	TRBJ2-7	ASSFQGSQNEQY
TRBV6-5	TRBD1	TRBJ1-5	ATSDRVAQH
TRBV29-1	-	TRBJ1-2	SVEAGYLTEGYT
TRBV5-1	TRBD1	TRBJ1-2	ASSLDAGGYGYT
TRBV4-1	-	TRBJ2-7	ASSQALNSYEQY
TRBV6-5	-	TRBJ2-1	ASSSGLNNEQF
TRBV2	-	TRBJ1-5	ATGALGSSNQPQH
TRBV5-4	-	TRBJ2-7	ASSGPAEQY
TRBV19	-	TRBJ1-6	ASSIGDSPLH
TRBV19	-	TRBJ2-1	ASSLTGSKF
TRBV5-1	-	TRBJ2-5	ASSLVQPQETQY
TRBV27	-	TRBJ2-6	ASSSTSHRKSGANVLT
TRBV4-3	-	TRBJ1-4	ASSQVRQFLNEKLF
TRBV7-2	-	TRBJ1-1	ASSREWMSEAF